This is a list of T cell receptor beta chains from one sample in a study of low-dose radiotherapy and immunotherapy resistance in tumors. Via MiXCR, TCRdb re-called the reads, giving one row per CDR3 protein. Counted here are roughly 48,000 distinct CDR3 sequences, approximately 35% occurring once; the ten biggest clones make up 7% to 10%. Material: PBMCs, obtained after low-dose radiotherapy plus immunotherapy. The receptors were gathered from a male donor with rectosigmoid adenocarcinoma. The CDR3 runs from the conserved cysteine through the conserved F or W. The order of the fields is J gene, V gene, D gene, clone size, CDR3 protein, CDR3 DNA. The D gene is left open where the match is weak. The size field is filled for only some rows; it gives once, few, many or a size class.

j_gene: TRBJ2-5; v_gene: TRBV11-2; d_gene: NA; abundance: many; CDR3aa: CASSIRNQETQYF; CDR3nt: TGTGCCAGCAGCATTCGAAACCAAGAGACCCAGTACTTC
j_gene: TRBJ2-7; v_gene: TRBV30; d_gene: TRBD2; abundance: NA; CDR3aa: CASHPGGGEQYF; CDR3nt: TGTGCCTCGCACCCAGGCGGGGGCGAGCAGTACTTC
j_gene: TRBJ2-7; v_gene: TRBV19; d_gene: NA; abundance: many; CDR3aa: CASSDGPDLGYEQYF; CDR3nt: TGTGCCAGTAGTGATGGACCTGACCTAGGCTACGAGCAGTACTTC
j_gene: TRBJ2-7; v_gene: TRBV7-2; d_gene: NA; abundance: many; CDR3aa: CASRYRGGTNSYEQYF; CDR3nt: TGTGCCAGCAGGTACCGGGGCGGGACGAATTCCTACGAGCAGTACTTC
j_gene: TRBJ2-1; v_gene: TRBV28; d_gene: TRBD2; abundance: NA; CDR3aa: CASQVTRNGRNYNEQFF; CDR3nt: TGTGCCAGCCAAGTTACCCGAAACGGGAGGAATTACAATGAGCAGTTCTTC
j_gene: TRBJ2-7; v_gene: TRBV12-3/TRBV12-4; d_gene: NA; abundance: NA; CDR3aa: CASSTRGLEQYF; CDR3nt: TGTGCCAGCAGTACCAGGGGTCTGGAGCAGTACTTC
j_gene: TRBJ1-1; v_gene: TRBV29-1; d_gene: TRBD1; abundance: NA; CDR3aa: CSVALSGGGVEAFF; CDR3nt: TGCAGCGTTGCCCTCTCCGGAGGGGGCGTTGAAGCTTTCTTT
j_gene: TRBJ1-1; v_gene: TRBV25-1; d_gene: NA; abundance: many; CDR3aa: CASLIGGEAFF; CDR3nt: TGTGCCAGTCTCATAGGGGGTGAAGCTTTCTTT
j_gene: TRBJ1-2; v_gene: TRBV11-2; d_gene: TRBD1; abundance: many; CDR3aa: CASSFTGGIYGYTF; CDR3nt: TGTGCCAGCAGCTTCACAGGGGGTATCTATGGCTACACCTTC
j_gene: TRBJ2-1; v_gene: TRBV20-1; d_gene: TRBD1; abundance: many; CDR3aa: CSARPSDRSVHSYNEQFF; CDR3nt: TGCAGTGCTAGACCGTCGGACAGGTCTGTTCACTCCTACAATGAGCAGTTCTTC
j_gene: TRBJ1-1; v_gene: TRBV12-3/TRBV12-4; d_gene: NA; abundance: NA; CDR3aa: CASSRRGNTEAFF; CDR3nt: TGTGCCAGCAGCCGCCGGGGGAACACTGAAGCTTTCTTT
j_gene: TRBJ1-3; v_gene: TRBV9; d_gene: TRBD1; abundance: NA; CDR3aa: CASSVGGQPGNTIYF; CDR3nt: TGTGCCAGCAGCGTAGGGGGACAGCCAGGAAACACCATATATTTT
j_gene: TRBJ2-2; v_gene: TRBV4-3; d_gene: NA; abundance: many; CDR3aa: CASSQEPVTEYTGELFF; CDR3nt: TGCGCCAGCAGCCAAGAACCGGTAACTGAGTACACCGGGGAGCTGTTTTTT
j_gene: TRBJ2-1; v_gene: TRBV4-3; d_gene: NA; abundance: many; CDR3aa: CASSQEGSGSYNEQFF; CDR3nt: TGCGCCAGCAGCCAAGAAGGTTCGGGCTCCTACAATGAGCAGTTCTTC
j_gene: TRBJ2-7; v_gene: TRBV12-3/TRBV12-4; d_gene: TRBD2; abundance: few; CDR3aa: CASSPGNGGSYEQYF; CDR3nt: TGTGCCAGCAGTCCTGGGAACGGGGGGTCCTACGAGCAGTACTTC
j_gene: TRBJ1-1; v_gene: TRBV7-8; d_gene: NA; abundance: NA; CDR3aa: CASSESGQLNTEAFF; CDR3nt: TGTGCCAGCAGCGAATCGGGACAATTGAACACTGAAGCTTTCTTT
j_gene: TRBJ1-1; v_gene: TRBV5-1; d_gene: NA; abundance: once; CDR3aa: CASSLGSGTEAFF; CDR3nt: TGCGCCAGCAGCTTGGGGTCGGGCACTGAAGCTTTCTTT
j_gene: TRBJ1-2; v_gene: TRBV3-1; d_gene: TRBD1; abundance: many; CDR3aa: CASSQGTGAVSGGYTF; CDR3nt: TGTGCCAGCAGCCAAGGAACAGGGGCAGTATCGGGCGGCTACACCTTC
j_gene: TRBJ2-3; v_gene: TRBV6-2/TRBV6-3; d_gene: TRBD2; abundance: many; CDR3aa: CASSYLTSGRATDTQYF; CDR3nt: TGTGCCAGCAGTTACTTGACCAGCGGGAGGGCAACAGATACGCAGTATTTT
j_gene: TRBJ2-1; v_gene: TRBV20-1; d_gene: NA; abundance: NA; CDR3aa: CSATTGLAPNEQFF; CDR3nt: TGCAGTGCGACAACCGGCCTAGCCCCCAATGAGCAGTTCTTC
j_gene: TRBJ2-2; v_gene: TRBV28; d_gene: NA; abundance: NA; CDR3aa: CASSLGGAGTGELFF; CDR3nt: TGTGCCAGCAGTTTGGGGGGGGCTGGTACCGGGGAGCTGTTTTTT
j_gene: TRBJ2-3; v_gene: TRBV7-9; d_gene: NA; abundance: many; CDR3aa: CASSTRGPDTQYF; CDR3nt: TGTGCCAGCAGCACTAGGGGCCCAGATACGCAGTATTTT
j_gene: TRBJ2-7; v_gene: TRBV28; d_gene: NA; abundance: NA; CDR3aa: CASSLFPGGGEQYF; CDR3nt: TGTGCCAGCAGTTTATTTCCAGGGGGGGGCGAGCAGTACTTC
j_gene: TRBJ1-6; v_gene: TRBV4-3; d_gene: NA; abundance: many; CDR3aa: CASSQEMSEYNSPLHF; CDR3nt: TGCGCCAGCAGCCAAGAGATGTCCGAGTATAATTCACCCCTCCACTTT
j_gene: TRBJ1-6; v_gene: TRBV7-2; d_gene: TRBD1; abundance: few; CDR3aa: CASSLHRGNSPLHF; CDR3nt: TGTGCCAGCAGCTTACACAGGGGTAATTCACCCCTCCACTTT
j_gene: TRBJ2-3; v_gene: TRBV4-3; d_gene: TRBD2; abundance: NA; CDR3aa: CASSQLAGGLETDTQYF; CDR3nt: TGCGCCAGCAGCCAACTAGCGGGGGGGCTGGAAACAGATACGCAGTATTTT
j_gene: TRBJ1-1; v_gene: TRBV2; d_gene: NA; abundance: NA; CDR3aa: CASSTGFTEAFF; CDR3nt: TGTGCCAGCAGCACAGGGTTCACTGAAGCTTTCTTT
j_gene: TRBJ2-1; v_gene: TRBV28; d_gene: NA; abundance: NA; CDR3aa: CASSIFAEGVHF; CDR3nt: TGTGCCAGCAGCATTTTCGCGGAGGGGGTGCACTTC
j_gene: TRBJ2-7; v_gene: TRBV27; d_gene: TRBD2; abundance: many; CDR3aa: CASRTSGIEQYF; CDR3nt: TGTGCCAGCAGAACTAGCGGGATCGAGCAGTACTTC
j_gene: TRBJ2-1; v_gene: TRBV11-1; d_gene: NA; abundance: NA; CDR3aa: CASSLDRPSYNEQFF; CDR3nt: TGTGCCAGCAGCCTAGACAGGCCCTCCTACAATGAGCAGTTCTTC
j_gene: TRBJ2-1; v_gene: TRBV28; d_gene: TRBD1; abundance: NA; CDR3aa: CASSAGTGSYNEQFF; CDR3nt: TGTGCCAGCAGTGCGGGGACAGGGTCCTACAATGAGCAGTTCTTC
j_gene: TRBJ1-1; v_gene: TRBV28; d_gene: NA; abundance: NA; CDR3aa: CASTPGEGRKAFF; CDR3nt: TGTGCCAGCACCCCCGGGGAGGGAAGGAAGGCTTTCTTT
j_gene: TRBJ1-2; v_gene: TRBV7-9; d_gene: NA; abundance: many; CDR3aa: CASSPKDRVLVNGYTF; CDR3nt: TGTGCCAGCAGCCCGAAAGACCGAGTTTTGGTTAACGGCTACACCTTC
j_gene: TRBJ2-7; v_gene: TRBV28; d_gene: NA; abundance: NA; CDR3aa: CASTRGDYEQYF; CDR3nt: TGTGCCAGCACCAGGGGGGACTACGAGCAGTACTTC
j_gene: TRBJ2-3; v_gene: TRBV9; d_gene: NA; abundance: NA; CDR3aa: CASSVVVTDTQYF; CDR3nt: TGTGCCAGCAGCGTGGTAGTCACAGATACGCAGTATTTT
j_gene: TRBJ1-5; v_gene: TRBV20-1; d_gene: TRBD1; abundance: NA; CDR3aa: CSASRAGTGGFQPQHF; CDR3nt: TGCAGTGCTAGCCGGGCCGGGACAGGGGGCTTTCAGCCCCAGCATTTT
j_gene: TRBJ2-3; v_gene: TRBV28; d_gene: TRBD1; abundance: NA; CDR3aa: CASSLFEGAGDTQYF; CDR3nt: TGTGCCAGCAGTTTATTTGAGGGGGCGGGAGATACGCAGTATTTT
j_gene: TRBJ2-1; v_gene: TRBV28; d_gene: NA; abundance: many; CDR3aa: CASRSGIAYNEQFF; CDR3nt: TGTGCCAGCAGGTCGGGGATAGCCTACAATGAGCAGTTCTTC
j_gene: TRBJ2-1; v_gene: TRBV18; d_gene: TRBD2; abundance: many; CDR3aa: CASSLAGGTYNEQFF; CDR3nt: TGTGCCAGCTCCCTAGCGGGGGGGACCTACAATGAGCAGTTCTTC
j_gene: TRBJ1-5; v_gene: TRBV27; d_gene: NA; abundance: few; CDR3aa: CASSSHREGSNQPQHF; CDR3nt: TGTGCCAGCAGTTCGCACAGGGAAGGTAGCAATCAGCCCCAGCATTTT
j_gene: TRBJ1-6; v_gene: TRBV10-3; d_gene: NA; abundance: NA; CDR3aa: CAISPQGVGSPLHF; CDR3nt: TGTGCCATCAGTCCACAGGGTGTCGGTTCACCCCTCCACTTT
j_gene: TRBJ1-5; v_gene: TRBV20-1; d_gene: TRBD1; abundance: many; CDR3aa: CSASGTGQSYHSNQPQHF; CDR3nt: TGCAGTGCTAGCGGAACGGGACAGAGTTACCATAGCAATCAGCCCCAGCATTTT
j_gene: TRBJ1-5; v_gene: TRBV30; d_gene: NA; abundance: NA; CDR3aa: CAWSVEGNQPQHF; CDR3nt: TGTGCCTGGAGTGTTGAGGGAAATCAGCCCCAGCATTTT
j_gene: TRBJ1-2; v_gene: TRBV29-1; d_gene: TRBD1; abundance: NA; CDR3aa: CSVGTRGGGGYTF; CDR3nt: TGCAGCGTTGGGACCCGAGGGGGCGGAGGCTACACCTTC
j_gene: TRBJ2-7; v_gene: TRBV28; d_gene: TRBD1; abundance: NA; CDR3aa: CASMGQIYEQYF; CDR3nt: TGTGCCAGCATGGGACAGATCTACGAGCAGTACTTC
j_gene: TRBJ2-2; v_gene: TRBV2; d_gene: TRBD1; abundance: many; CDR3aa: CASRKQGPGTGELFF; CDR3nt: TGTGCCAGCAGAAAACAGGGGCCGGGCACCGGGGAGCTGTTTTTT
j_gene: TRBJ2-1; v_gene: TRBV6-5; d_gene: TRBD2; abundance: many; CDR3aa: CASSSGTSGRANNEQFF; CDR3nt: TGTGCCAGCAGCTCCGGGACTAGCGGGAGGGCCAACAATGAGCAGTTCTTC
j_gene: TRBJ1-1; v_gene: TRBV7-9; d_gene: TRBD1; abundance: NA; CDR3aa: CASSPGQTNTEAFF; CDR3nt: TGTGCCAGCAGCCCGGGACAGACAAACACTGAAGCTTTCTTT
j_gene: TRBJ1-1; v_gene: TRBV29-1; d_gene: NA; abundance: many; CDR3aa: CSALRGVTEAFF; CDR3nt: TGCAGCGCCCTGAGGGGTGTCACTGAAGCTTTCTTT
j_gene: TRBJ1-5; v_gene: TRBV20-1; d_gene: NA; abundance: few; CDR3aa: CSASRQFNQPQHF; CDR3nt: TGCAGTGCTTCCCGACAGTTTAATCAGCCCCAGCATTTT
j_gene: TRBJ2-7; v_gene: TRBV20-1; d_gene: NA; abundance: many; CDR3aa: CSPIEQYF; CDR3nt: TGCAGTCCGATCGAGCAGTACTTC
j_gene: TRBJ2-1; v_gene: TRBV5-1; d_gene: TRBD2; abundance: many; CDR3aa: CASSYGTSGNEQFF; CDR3nt: TGCGCCAGCAGCTACGGGACTAGCGGCAATGAGCAGTTCTTC
j_gene: TRBJ2-1; v_gene: TRBV7-9; d_gene: TRBD2; abundance: few; CDR3aa: CASSLVGSGSGRIYNEQFF; CDR3nt: TGTGCCAGCAGCTTAGTGGGTAGTGGTAGCGGGAGAATCTACAATGAGCAGTTCTTC
j_gene: TRBJ2-1; v_gene: TRBV7-9; d_gene: NA; abundance: NA; CDR3aa: CASSSEYSYNEQFF; CDR3nt: TGTGCCAGCAGCTCAGAGTACTCCTACAATGAGCAGTTCTTC
j_gene: TRBJ2-2; v_gene: TRBV6-2/TRBV6-3; d_gene: NA; abundance: NA; CDR3aa: CASSRGGATPGSCFF; CDR3nt: NA
j_gene: TRBJ1-5; v_gene: TRBV28; d_gene: TRBD1; abundance: many; CDR3aa: CASRWGQGFSNQPQHF; CDR3nt: TGTGCCAGCAGGTGGGGACAGGGGTTTAGCAATCAGCCCCAGCATTTT
j_gene: TRBJ1-2; v_gene: TRBV10-3; d_gene: TRBD1; abundance: NA; CDR3aa: CAIRDTGGATGYTF; CDR3nt: TGTGCCATCAGAGACACAGGGGGCGCGACCGGCTACACCTTC
j_gene: TRBJ2-3; v_gene: TRBV11-2; d_gene: NA; abundance: NA; CDR3aa: CASSKQSVSSTDTQYF; CDR3nt: TGTGCCAGCAGCAAACAGAGCGTATCTAGCACAGATACGCAGTATTTT